These T cell receptor beta chains were read from a single sample in a study of ipilimumab plus nivolumab after autologous stem cell transplantation. Using immunoSEQ multiplex PCR, the repertoire was profiled, and TCRdb retains in-frame clones only, with some absent. This sample has tens of thousands of clones, with 83% found just once. The material sequenced was PBMCs, taken in a trial of ipilimumab plus nivolumab as post-transplant consolidation. The receptors shown here come from a male donor with diffuse large B-cell lymphoma. CDR3s leave out the opening cysteine and the closing phenylalanine or tryptophan. The D gene is left open where the match is weak. Clone size appears in some rows only: once, few, many, or a class for an expanded clone.

clone_size j_call d_call cdr3_length v_call cdr3_aa
. TRBJ2-2 . 13 TRBV7-7 ASSLGSPGTGELF
few TRBJ2-3 TRBD2 12 TRBV7-9 ASSLSGGTDTQY
. TRBJ2-1 . 10 TRBV19 ASDDFNNEQF
. TRBJ2-3 . 11 TRBV5-1 ASSFQGTDTQY
few TRBJ1-6 . 13 TRBV7-2 ASSLGTGTLSPLH
once TRBJ2-2 . 12 TRBV7-9 ASSLALNTGELF
. TRBJ2-1 . 14 TRBV18 ASSPNVGAANYEQF
. TRBJ1-2 . 10 TRBV6-5 ASSTRGYGYT
. TRBJ2-7 TRBD1 13 TRBV6-5 ASSRTRTGVNEQY
few TRBJ1-6 . 14 TRBV6-5 ASSYRWTAENSPLH
. TRBJ2-5 TRBD2 14 TRBV5-4 ASSPTGGRGQETQY
. TRBJ2-5 TRBD1 13 TRBV19 ASSTRTGSQETQY
. TRBJ2-1 . 14 TRBV4-1 ASSQVDLISYNEQF
. TRBJ2-3 . 10 TRBV7-2 ASSPYTDTQY
. TRBJ2-3 . 13 TRBV5-4 ASSLDPTSTDTQY
. TRBJ1-1 . 14 TRBV5-1 ASSHSGGGMNTEAF
. TRBJ1-2 . 12 TRBV6-5 ASSADSRGYGYT
. TRBJ2-2 . 11 TRBV14 ASSQDVPGELF
once TRBJ1-2 . 13 TRBV19 ASSIDSRQSYGYT
. TRBJ2-2 . 15 TRBV23-1 ASSRQADGTNTGELF
few TRBJ2-7 TRBD2 13 TRBV23-1 ASSRTSGGTYEQY
few TRBJ2-1 TRBD2 14 TRBV19 ASSIQGLAGGNEQF
. TRBJ1-4 . 11 TRBV5-1 ASRAGSEEKLF
. TRBJ1-2 TRBD1 13 TRBV4-1 ASSQETDRDLGYT
. TRBJ2-3 . 14 TRBV5-1 ASSLDGGGSADTQY
. TRBJ2-7 TRBD1 9 TRBV30 AWLGQTGQY
. TRBJ1-2 . 12 TRBV2 ASSTRTVDYGYT
. TRBJ2-2 . 14 TRBV7-2 ASSWGSTFGTGELF
. TRBJ1-1 TRBD1 12 TRBV5-1 ASSAIQGGTEAF
. TRBJ2-3 TRBD1 14 TRBV27 ASSPGQGYVADTQY
. TRBJ2-5 . 14 TRBV5-6 ASSPIGEGRRETQY
. TRBJ2-3 TRBD2 11 TRBV7-2 ASVLAGTDTQY
. TRBJ2-7 . 15 TRBV11-2 ASSLDGMGALSYEQY
. TRBJ1-1 . 13 TRBV5-1 ASSLGQGRNTEAF
few TRBJ1-1 . 10 TRBV5-1 ASSNPPDRAF
. TRBJ2-1 TRBD2 12 TRBV18 ASSALGLAYEQF
. TRBJ2-7 TRBD1 11 TRBV6-6 ATSQDRAYEQY
. TRBJ1-5 . 13 TRBV6-1 ASSEFRTGYQPQH
. TRBJ1-6 TRBD1 12 TRBV2 ASRTDRGPSPLH
. TRBJ1-4 . 12 TRBV6-6 ASSLQGSNEKLF
. TRBJ1-1 . 11 TRBV7-3 ASSWYWGTEAF
once TRBJ1-2 . 12 TRBV18 ASSPPEVFYGYT
. TRBJ1-1 . 11 TRBV10-3 AISELSNTEAF
few TRBJ2-1 . 12 TRBV5-6 ASSFGVSYNEQF
. TRBJ1-1 . 11 TRBV7-2 ASSSTGYTEAF
. TRBJ2-7 . 11 TRBV4-2 ASSLGTPKPQY
few TRBJ2-2 . 11 TRBV29-1 SVDRGNTGELF
. TRBJ1-1 . 13 TRBV11-2 ASSSLDRWNTEAF
. TRBJ1-5 . 10 TRBV29-1 SALQGNQPQH
. TRBJ2-1 TRBD2 17 TRBV18 ASSPLLAGGKSSYNEQF
. TRBJ2-1 . 11 TRBV5-4 ASSPRQYNEQF
few TRBJ1-1 . 11 TRBV7-9 ASSLEMETEAF
once TRBJ2-2 TRBD1 12 TRBV18 ASSQGQLTGELF
. TRBJ2-5 . 9 TRBV23-1 ASSHLETQY
. TRBJ1-2 . 11 TRBV2 ASSEDPGSGYT
. TRBJ2-3 . 13 TRBV7-2 ASSLVTPSTDTQY
. TRBJ2-1 TRBD2 16 TRBV7-3 ASSLAAGLAGGHNEQF